The sequence of this T cell receptor (beta chain) was determined in a study of vaccination effects on CD4 cells after COVID-19. Antigen-specific CD4+ T cells were first expanded with viral peptide pools by the ViraFEST assay and only then sequenced. When more than 9 days of culture had elapsed, CD4+ T cells were isolated. Vaccine administered to participants consisted of two doses of either BNT162b2 or mRNA-1273. A note on this clone: Its matching antigen is unknown.

The V end lost 3 bases, the J end lost 2 bases, and 2 bases lay between the germline ends. This CDR3 is 12 amino acids long. CDR1 and CDR2 (germline): MGHRA, YSYEKL. The method was immunoSEQ multiplex PCR; TCRdb's version includes in-frame clones alone and lacks a portion of them. Here the sample spans 67,000 or so clones, approximately 82% being singletons. The material was CD4+ T cells from PBMCs cultured with HCoV-229E spike peptides, obtained after COVID-19 vaccination. This receptor was taken from a human donor who received a COVID-19 vaccine. The chain links TRBV4-1 to TRBJ1-3, with D unclear. The CDR3 here is CASSQPGNTIYF. Written as DNA, the CDR3 is TGCGCCAGCAGCCAGCCTGGAAACACCATATATTTT.